This section outlines one TCR beta chain sequence together with its context. Its antigen remains unidentified. A single heparinised draw of roughly 100 mL on average was taken per donor. The data are from a study of beta chain features in type 1 diabetes. Study overall: The examined sorted cells totaled fewer than 110,000,000 across samples.

V gave up 3 bases and J gave up 7 bases, with 12 bases separating them. Germline lookup yields CDR1 SGHTA and CDR2 FQGNSA. The CDR3 extends over 13 amino acids. General observations from the study: Shorter TCRB CDR3s, moderately but significantly so, were found in Type 1 diabetes patients in all four CD4+ subsets. PCR might preferentially amplify shorter templates, equally in patients and controls.

The isolated RNA, all of it, was reverse transcribed, so expressed TCRB transcripts were what got sequenced. Deep immunoSEQ sequencing covered naive, central memory and regulatory T cell samples. Assay: immunoSEQ multiplex PCR; the TCRdb copy retains only in-frame clones and omits some. The sample holds about 260,000 clones, around 25% seen once. The chain employs TRBV7-2 and TRBJ1-2; a weak D match, TRBD1 (6 bases). This TCR derives from a woman aged 30 to 39 with type 1 diabetes. Material: naive CD4+ T cells from blood. The CDR3 bases are TGTGCCAGCAGCTTGGCAGGGGATGGTGGCTACACCTTC. It is translated as CASSLAGDGGYTF.